These T cell receptor beta chains were read from a single sample in a study of CD8+ T cells in alopecia areata. The data were produced by immunoSEQ multiplex PCR, yet TCRdb's version contains in-frame clones alone and is incomplete. The table has roughly 150,000 clones, more than 40% seen once. The sample comprised CD4+ T cells sorted from blood. These receptors were obtained from a human donor with alopecia areata. Each CDR3 is given without its conserved first and last residue. The order of the fields is J gene, V gene, CDR3 length, CDR3 protein.

j_gene: TRBJ1-5
v_gene: TRBV30
len: 11
CDR3aa: AWASRENQPQH

j_gene: TRBJ2-3
v_gene: TRBV2
len: 12
CDR3aa: ASSGSGATDTQY

j_gene: TRBJ2-3
v_gene: TRBV7-2
len: 15
CDR3aa: ASSRAWRGLSTDTQY

j_gene: TRBJ2-5
v_gene: TRBV7-9
len: 15
CDR3aa: ASSLDIAGRARETQY

j_gene: TRBJ2-7
v_gene: TRBV29-1
len: 10
CDR3aa: SGAVSSYEQY

j_gene: TRBJ2-1
v_gene: TRBV5-1
len: 13
CDR3aa: ASRETFTSYNEQF

j_gene: TRBJ2-3
v_gene: TRBV29-1
len: 15
CDR3aa: SGRSLAGALSTDTQY

j_gene: TRBJ1-1
v_gene: TRBV29-1
len: 11
CDR3aa: SVSGRLNTEAF

j_gene: TRBJ2-7
v_gene: TRBV28
len: 12
CDR3aa: ASSTPGQGNEQY

j_gene: TRBJ1-1
v_gene: TRBV30
len: 11
CDR3aa: AWGGQGRTEAF

j_gene: TRBJ2-5
v_gene: TRBV5-1
len: 12
CDR3aa: ASTINGPGETQY

j_gene: TRBJ2-7
v_gene: TRBV19
len: 11
CDR3aa: AAGRGGLYEQY

j_gene: TRBJ2-1
v_gene: TRBV25-1
len: 14
CDR3aa: ASRTTGLAGVNEQF

j_gene: TRBJ2-6
v_gene: TRBV30
len: 14
CDR3aa: AWSVPGGPGANVLT

j_gene: TRBJ1-2
v_gene: TRBV29-1
len: 14
CDR3aa: SVGGITGQGRDGYT

j_gene: TRBJ2-7
v_gene: TRBV9
len: 13
CDR3aa: ASSAQEIYSYEQY

j_gene: TRBJ2-7
v_gene: TRBV4-1
len: 10
CDR3aa: ASSQTLHEQY

j_gene: TRBJ2-3
v_gene: TRBV29-1
len: 11
CDR3aa: SATGWGTDTQY